One T cell receptor beta chain is described in this entry. The sample is drawn from a study of blood T cell repertoires in COVID-19. The repertoire was sequenced with immunoSEQ multiplex PCR; TCRdb's copy has only in-frame clones and lacks some. Of under 150,000 clones detected, around 88% appear once; the ten largest clones hold about 2.5%. Trimming stripped 4 bases from V and 4 bases from J, with 11 bases between. Germline V gives CDR1 SGDLS, CDR2 YYNGEE. The CDR3 has 13 residues. The chain uses TRBV9 and TRBJ1-1; D is undetermined. This receptor was taken from a woman in her fifties or sixties who had recovered from COVID-19. The specimen was PBMCs or T cells enriched from blood (not recorded which). CDR3 in amino acids: CASSLGRTTEAFF. The CDR3 nucleotides are TGTGCCAGCAGCCTAGGGAGGACCACTGAAGCTTTCTTT.